These 2 T cell receptor beta chains were all obtained from the same sample, sequenced in a study of T cell changes during pregnancy in multiple sclerosis. Sequencing was performed with immunoSEQ multiplex PCR; in TCRdb, only in-frame clones are kept and a portion is missing. The data contain about 79,000 clones, just under 95% of them singletons. The source was peripheral blood, collected in the second trimester of pregnancy. The receptors were gathered from a female donor in good health, enrolled as a control in a pregnancy study.

This chain's CDR3 is CASRGPSDEQFF. The DNA of the CDR3 is TGTGCCAGCAGGGGTCCTAGCGATGAGCAGTTCTTC. The chain carries TRBV2 and TRBJ2-1; D perhaps matches TRBD2 (6 bases). The germline V and J ends were trimmed by 6 bases and 8 bases, with 11 bases remaining between them. Germline CDR1 reads SNHLY; CDR2 reads FYNNEI. This CDR3 comprises 12 residues. The full variable domain, in which reference TRBV2 and TRBJ2-1 provide the parts outside the CDR3, is EPEVTQTPSHQVTQMGQEVILRCVPISNHLYFYWYRQILGQKVEFLVSFYNNEISEKSEIFDDQFSVERPDGSNFTLKIRSTKLEDSAMYFCASRGPSDEQFFGPGTRLTVL.

This clone appeared a single time. CDR3 protein: CASSSPASGGLYEQFF. CDR3 sequence (DNA): TGTGCCAGCAGCTCGCCGGCTAGCGGGGGGTTATATGAGCAGTTCTTC. The V call is TRBV11-2, the J call TRBJ2-1, with 11 bases aligning to TRBD2. CDR3 length: 16 residues. After removal of 4 bases from V and 8 bases from J, the junction contained 10 bases not matched to a gene. Germline V gene data show CDR1 as SGHAT and CDR2 as FQNNGV.